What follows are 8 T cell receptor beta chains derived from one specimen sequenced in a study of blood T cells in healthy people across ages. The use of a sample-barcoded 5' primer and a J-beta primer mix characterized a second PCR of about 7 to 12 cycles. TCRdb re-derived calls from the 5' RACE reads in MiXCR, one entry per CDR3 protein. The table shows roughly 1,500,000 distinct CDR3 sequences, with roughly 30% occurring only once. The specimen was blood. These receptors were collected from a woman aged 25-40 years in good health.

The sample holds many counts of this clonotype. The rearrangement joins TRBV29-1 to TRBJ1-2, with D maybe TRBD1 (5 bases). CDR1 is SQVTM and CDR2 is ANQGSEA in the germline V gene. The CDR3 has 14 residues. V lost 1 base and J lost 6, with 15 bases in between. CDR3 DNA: TGCAGCGTTGAAGTCCCAGGGTCTGGGAATGGCTACACCTTC. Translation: CSVEVPGSGNGYTF.

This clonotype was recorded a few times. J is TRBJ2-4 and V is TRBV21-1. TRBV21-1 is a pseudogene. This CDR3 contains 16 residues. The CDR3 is CASSKGKSLAKNIQYF. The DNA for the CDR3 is TGTGCCAGCAGCAAAGGTAAATCTCTAGCCAAGAACATTCAGTACTTC.

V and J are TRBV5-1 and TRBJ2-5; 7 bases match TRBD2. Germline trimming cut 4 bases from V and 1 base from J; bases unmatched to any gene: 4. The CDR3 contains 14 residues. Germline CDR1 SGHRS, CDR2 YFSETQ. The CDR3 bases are TGCGCCAGCAGCCCTCGGACTAGCCAAGAGACCCAGTACTTC. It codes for CASSPRTSQETQYF.

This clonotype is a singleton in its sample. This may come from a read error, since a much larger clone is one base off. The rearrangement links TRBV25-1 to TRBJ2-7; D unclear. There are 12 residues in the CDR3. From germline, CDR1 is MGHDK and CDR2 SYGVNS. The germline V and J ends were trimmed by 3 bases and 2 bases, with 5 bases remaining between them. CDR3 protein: CASSDTPYEQYF. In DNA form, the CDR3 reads TGTGCCAGCAGTGACACACCCTACGAGCAGTACTTC.

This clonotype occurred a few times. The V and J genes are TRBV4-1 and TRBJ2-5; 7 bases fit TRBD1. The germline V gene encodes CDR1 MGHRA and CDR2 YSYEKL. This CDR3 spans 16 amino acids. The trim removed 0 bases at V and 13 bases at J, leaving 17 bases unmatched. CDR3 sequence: CASSQDVPGTASGGYF. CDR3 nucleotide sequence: TGCGCCAGCAGCCAAGATGTTCCCGGGACAGCATCAGGAGGGTACTTC.

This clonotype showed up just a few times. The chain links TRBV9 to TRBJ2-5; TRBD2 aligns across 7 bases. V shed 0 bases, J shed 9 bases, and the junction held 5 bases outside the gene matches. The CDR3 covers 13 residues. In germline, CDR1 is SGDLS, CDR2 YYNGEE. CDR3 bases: TGTGCCAGCAGCGTAGACCGGGCGGGGGCCCAGTACTTC. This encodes CASSVDRAGAQYF.

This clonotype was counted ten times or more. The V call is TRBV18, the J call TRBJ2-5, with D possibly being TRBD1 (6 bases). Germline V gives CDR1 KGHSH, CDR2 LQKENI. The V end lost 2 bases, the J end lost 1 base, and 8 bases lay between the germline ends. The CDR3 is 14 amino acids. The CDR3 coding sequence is TGTGCCAGCTCACCAGGACAGTCCCAAGAGACCCAGTACTTC. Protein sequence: CASSPGQSQETQYF.

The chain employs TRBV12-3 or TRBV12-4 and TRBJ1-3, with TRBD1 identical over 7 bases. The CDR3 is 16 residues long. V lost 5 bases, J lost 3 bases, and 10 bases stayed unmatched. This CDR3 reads CASSAQGRRVGNTIYF. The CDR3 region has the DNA TGTGCCAGCAGTGCACAGGGGAGGCGAGTTGGAAACACCATATATTTT.